The entry below describes one TCR beta chain. Its antigen remains unknown. Negative isolation was used for CD8+ and CD4+ T cells and FACS enrichment for TEMRA cells. Germline V lookup: CDR1 SQVTM, CDR2 ANQGSEA. V was cut by 1 base and J by 2 bases, with 20 bases left in between. The CDR3 is made up of 17 amino acids. The data derive from a study of CD8 T cells in Susac syndrome. Reverse transcription of about 0.5 to 1 ug RNA was carried out with random hexamers. The TCR beta CDR3 was amplified by immunoSEQ multiplex PCR across 54 Vbeta, 13 Jbeta. Each CDR3 protein is one row after TCRdb ran MiXCR on the immunoSEQ multiplex PCR reads. The sample lists over 100,000 distinct CDR3 sequences; about 94% were seen once. Regarding the study as a whole: The study recognized that its TCR sequencing and HLA analysis covered a relatively small number of individuals. Across the total CD8+ repertoires, sixteen Susac-specific public clones were found. The CD8+ TEMRA repertoires yielded about five such clones.

Sequencing was performed on CD8+ T cells from PBMCs. V gene TRBV29-1 combines with J gene TRBJ1-2, with D possibly being TRBD1 (6 bases). This receptor was taken from a human donor with Susac syndrome. The chain's CDR3 is CSVEARNHETGNYGYTF. The CDR3 bases are TGCAGCGTTGAAGCCCGAAACCACGAAACAGGGAACTATGGCTACACCTTC.